This T cell receptor (beta chain) came from a study of blood T cells in healthy people across ages. A second roughly 6 to 12 cycle PCR used barcoded and J-beta primers. TCRdb itself ran the 5' RACE reads through MiXCR, one entry per CDR3 protein. Of about 830,000 distinct CDR3 sequences listed, roughly 60% were seen once; the top ten hold over 20%. CDR3 size: 15 residues. J lost 4 bases, V lost 8 bases, and 7 bases had no gene match. Germline V gene data show CDR1 as SNHLY and CDR2 as FYNNEI. This rearrangement joins TRBV2 to TRBJ2-5; 13 nucleotides agree with TRBD2. The sequence derives from a man younger than 40 in good health. Sequenced: blood. The CDR3 protein is CASLGTSGVRETQYF. DNA for the CDR3: TGTGCCAGCCTTGGGACTAGCGGGGTTCGAGAGACCCAGTACTTC.